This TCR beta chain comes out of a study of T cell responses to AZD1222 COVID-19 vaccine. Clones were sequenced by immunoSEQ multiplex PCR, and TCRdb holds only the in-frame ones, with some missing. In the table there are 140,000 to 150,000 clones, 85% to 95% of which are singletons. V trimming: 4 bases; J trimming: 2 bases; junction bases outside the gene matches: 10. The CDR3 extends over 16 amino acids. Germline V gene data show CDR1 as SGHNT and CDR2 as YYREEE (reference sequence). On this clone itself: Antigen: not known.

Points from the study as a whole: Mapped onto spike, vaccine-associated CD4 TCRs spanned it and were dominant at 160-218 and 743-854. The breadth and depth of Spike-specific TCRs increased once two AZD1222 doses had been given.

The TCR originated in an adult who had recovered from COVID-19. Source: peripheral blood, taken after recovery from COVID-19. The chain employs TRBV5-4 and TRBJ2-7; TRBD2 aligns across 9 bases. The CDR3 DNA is TGTGCCAGCAGCCCAGTGGGCGGGAGGGCGGCCTACGAGCAGTACTTC. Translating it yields CASSPVGGRAAYEQYF.